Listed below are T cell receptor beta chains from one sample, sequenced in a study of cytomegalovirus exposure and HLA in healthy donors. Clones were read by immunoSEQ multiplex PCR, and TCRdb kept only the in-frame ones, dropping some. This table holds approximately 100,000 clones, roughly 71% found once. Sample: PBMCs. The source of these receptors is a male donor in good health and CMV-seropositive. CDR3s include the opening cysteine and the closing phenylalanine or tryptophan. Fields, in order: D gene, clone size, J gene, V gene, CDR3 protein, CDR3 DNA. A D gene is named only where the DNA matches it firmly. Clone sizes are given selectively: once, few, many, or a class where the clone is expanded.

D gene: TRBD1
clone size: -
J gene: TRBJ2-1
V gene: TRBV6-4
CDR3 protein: CASSETGTGGLNEQFF
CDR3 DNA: TGTGCCAGCAGTGAGACCGGGACAGGGGGACTCAATGAGCAGTTCTTC

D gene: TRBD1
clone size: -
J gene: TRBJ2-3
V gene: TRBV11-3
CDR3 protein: CASSARGRVQDTQYF
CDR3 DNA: TGTGCCAGCAGCGCCAGGGGGCGGGTACAAGATACGCAGTATTTT

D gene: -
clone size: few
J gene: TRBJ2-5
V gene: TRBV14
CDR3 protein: CASSQGARGTQYF
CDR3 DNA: TGTGCCAGCAGCCAAGGGGCCCGGGGGACCCAGTACTTC

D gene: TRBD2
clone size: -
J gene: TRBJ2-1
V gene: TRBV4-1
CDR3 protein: CASSQATSGRVYNEQFF
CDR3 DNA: TGCGCCAGCAGCCAAGCGACTAGCGGGAGAGTCTACAATGAGCAGTTCTTC

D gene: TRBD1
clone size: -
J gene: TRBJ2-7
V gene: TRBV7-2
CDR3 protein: CASSRTGQASYEQYF
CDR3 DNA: TGTGCCAGCAGCCGGACGGGACAGGCCTCCTACGAGCAGTACTTC

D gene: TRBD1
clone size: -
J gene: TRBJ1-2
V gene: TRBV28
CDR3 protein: CASRTQGDYGYTF
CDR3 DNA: TGTGCCAGCAGGACACAGGGGGACTATGGCTACACCTTC

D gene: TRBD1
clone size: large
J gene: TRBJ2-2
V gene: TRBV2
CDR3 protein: CASEHPGTAKRAGELFF
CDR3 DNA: TGTGCCAGCGAACATCCCGGGACAGCGAAAAGGGCGGGGGAGCTGTTTTTT

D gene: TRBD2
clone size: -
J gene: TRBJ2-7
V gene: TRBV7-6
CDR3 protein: CASSSIAGGSHEQYF
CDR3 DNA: TGTGCCAGCAGCTCTATAGCGGGAGGGTCCCACGAGCAGTACTTC

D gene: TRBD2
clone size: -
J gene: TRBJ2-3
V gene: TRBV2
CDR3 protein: CATGGGRKTDTQYF
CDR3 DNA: TGTGCCACGGGGGGCGGGAGGAAGACAGATACGCAGTATTTT

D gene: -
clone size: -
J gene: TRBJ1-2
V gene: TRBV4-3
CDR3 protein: CASSQVSENYGYPF
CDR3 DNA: TGCGCCAGCAGCCAAGTTTCAGAGAACTATGGCTACCCCTTC

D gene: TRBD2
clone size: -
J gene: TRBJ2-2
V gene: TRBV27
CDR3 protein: CASSPRGILAGSLSPATGELFF
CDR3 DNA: TGTGCCAGCAGTCCTAGGGGGATCCTAGCGGGAAGTTTGTCCCCAGCCACCGGGGAGCTGTTTTTT

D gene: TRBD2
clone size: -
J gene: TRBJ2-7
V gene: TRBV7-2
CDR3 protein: CASSLTGGVEQYF
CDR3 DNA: TGTGCCAGCAGCTTAACGGGAGGGGTCGAGCAGTACTTC

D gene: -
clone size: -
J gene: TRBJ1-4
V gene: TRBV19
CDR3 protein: CASSIMRLGEEKLFF
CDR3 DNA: TGTGCCAGTAGTATCATGCGTCTAGGGGAAGAAAAACTGTTTTTT